Following are 17 T cell receptor beta chains from one sample sequenced in a study of CDR3 diversity in severe acne (dated 2019 in TCRdb). Libraries were prepared through PCR. The sequencing machine was an Illumina HiSeq 2000. TCRdb applied fastp at Q25 and MiXCR to the public reads, then kept only in-frame beta chains. Every distinct CDR3 protein forms one entry, paired with its most common genes and DNA. A total of around 94,000 distinct CDR3 sequences appear in this sample, under 60% of them only once. Over 10% of the sample comes from the top ten. The sample comprised blood. The receptors come from a male donor with acne.

This chain joins TRBV6-5 and TRBJ1-5; D unresolved. Trimming took 5 bases from V and 2 from J, leaving 13 bases between them. Germline loops: CDR1 MNHEY, CDR2 SVGAGI. This CDR3 comprises 15 residues. The CDR3 DNA reads as TGTGCCAGCAGTGAAGTGCCAGGACGCAATCAGCCCCAGCATTTT. This codes for CASSEVPGRNQPQHF.

CDR3 nucleotides: TGTGCCAGTACCGACGGACAGGGAGGCAGTCAGCCCCAGCATTTT. Translation gives CASTDGQGGSQPQHF. This chain joins TRBV19 and TRBJ1-5; 8 bases are shared with TRBD1. The germline V gene has CDR1 LNHDA and CDR2 SQIVND (reference sequence). The ends lost 7 bases at V and 6 bases at J; junction bases unmatched: 11. The CDR3 sequence is 15 residues long.

This clonotype has ten or more counts. This chain links TRBV4-2 with TRBJ2-2, with 7 bases lining up with TRBD1. The junction had 1 base not matched to a gene; V was cut back by 0 bases and J by 0 bases. The CDR3 sequence is 16 residues long. From germline, CDR1 is LGHNA and CDR2 YNFKEQ. CDR3 sequence (DNA): TGTGCCAGCAGCCAAGAGGGGACAGCGAACACCGGGGAGCTGTTTTTT. This gives the protein CASSQEGTANTGELFF.

This clonotype was recorded at least ten times. Here the CDR3 reads CASSVRVQYETQYF. The CDR3 nucleotides read TGTGCCAGCAGTGTCAGGGTGCAGTACGAGACCCAGTACTTC. The gene calls are TRBV27 and TRBJ2-5; a weak D match, TRBD1 (5 bases). The CDR3 sequence is 14 residues long. Germline assignment: CDR1 MNHEY and CDR2 SMNVEV (reference sequence). V was pared by 5 bases and J by 5 bases, with 15 bases between.

With regard to this clonotype: Because the CDR3 is missing its conserved closing phenylalanine or tryptophan, this is likely a read error. The rearrangement uses TRBV2 and TRBJ2-5, with unresolved D. The V end was cut by 6 bases, the J end by 0 bases, with 17 bases between. The germline V gene encodes CDR1 SNHLY and CDR2 FYNNEI. CDR3 size: 16 residues. In DNA, the CDR3 is TGTGCCAGCAGCTTACATACAGACCACGACCAAGAGACCCAGTACTCC. Its protein product is CASSLHTDHDQETQYS.

This clonotype was observed a few times. The J gene is TRBJ1-2, the V gene TRBV25-1, with D unresolved. The CDR3 runs 13 residues. Germline assignment: CDR1 MGHDK and CDR2 SYGVNS. Trimming took off 4 bases at V and 8 bases at J, with 14 bases between the two ends. The CDR3 nucleotides are TGTGCCAGCAGTGGGCCTAAGGGAGGGGGCTACACCTTC. This translates into CASSGPKGGGYTF.

This clonotype is medium-sized (0.01 to 0.1%) in the sample. The rearrangement uses TRBV7-9 and TRBJ2-7; D is possibly TRBD1 (6 bases). The CDR3 contains 11 residues. V lost 8 bases to trimming and J lost 5 bases, with 10 bases between them. The germline V gene encodes CDR1 SEHNR and CDR2 FQNEAQ (reference sequence). This chain's CDR3 is CASGQFNEQYF. The CDR3 coding sequence is TGTGCCAGCGGACAGTTTAACGAGCAGTACTTC. Full variable domain (outside the CDR3, taken from reference TRBV7-9 and TRBJ2-7): DTGVSQNPRHKITKRGQNVTFRCDPISEHNRLYWYRQTLGQGPEFLTYFQNEAQLEKSRLLSDRFSAERPKGSFSTLEIQRTEQGDSAMYLCASGQFNEQYFGPGTRLTVT.

The chain employs TRBV2 and TRBJ2-5; D is possibly TRBD1 (7 bases). With 7 bases removed from V and 3 bases from J, the gap between germline ends came to 12 bases. CDR3 length: 13 residues. Per the germline V gene, CDR1 is SNHLY and CDR2 is FYNNEI. CDR3 loop: CASTTGEEETQYF. The CDR3 bases are TGTGCCAGCACCACAGGGGAGGAAGAGACCCAGTACTTC.

This clonotype showed up just a few times. The V gene is TRBV24-1, the J gene TRBJ2-5; 7 bases agree with TRBD1. The CDR3 totals 17 residues. Per germline, CDR1 KGHDR and CDR2 SFDVKD. The J segment lost 2 bases and the V segment lost 3 bases, leaving 11 bases of the junction unmatched. CDR3: CATSDIYSRTGQETQYF. The CDR3 DNA sequence: TGTGCCACCAGTGATATATACTCAAGGACAGGACAAGAGACCCAGTACTTC.

The rearrangement uses TRBV29-1 and TRBJ1-4, with D tentatively TRBD1 (5 bases). This CDR3 spans 16 amino acids. V lost 1 base to trimming and J lost 3 bases, with 15 bases between them. Germline CDR1 is SQVTM and CDR2 is ANQGSEA. The CDR3 protein is CSVEVDSGRSNEKLFF. CDR3 coding DNA: TGCAGCGTTGAAGTGGATTCGGGGCGGTCTAATGAAAAACTGTTTTTT.

The V call is TRBV4-2, the J call TRBJ2-3; 12 bases map to TRBD2. There are 14 residues in the CDR3. CDR1 and CDR2 (germline): LGHNA, YNFKEQ. Trimming cost V 11 bases and J 0 bases; bases outside gene matches: 3. CDR3 coding DNA: TGTGCCTCCGGGACTAGCGGGAGCACAGATACGCAGTATTTT. This gives the protein CASGTSGSTDTQYF.

The chain uses TRBV7-9 and TRBJ1-2; 8 bases line up with TRBD1. V shed 5 bases, J shed 1 base, and the junction held 21 bases outside the gene matches. Germline values: CDR1 SEHNR, CDR2 FQNEAQ (reference sequence). The CDR3 covers 20 residues. The CDR3 DNA reads as TGTGCCAGCAGCCCTCCGGATCCGTTGGGACAGGCGTCCTATAACTATGGCTACACCTTC. It translates to CASSPPDPLGQASYNYGYTF.

Comments on this clonotype: One base away lies a much larger clone, so this may be a sequencing read error. The chain carries TRBV2 and TRBJ1-6, with D unresolved. CDR1 is SNHLY and CDR2 is FYNNEI in the germline V gene. V lost 7 bases, J lost 8 bases, and 9 bases lay in between. This CDR3 is built from 12 residues. The CDR3 nucleotides are TGTGCCAGCATCGTCGGTGATTCACCCCTCCACTTT. Translating it yields CASIVGDSPLHF.

This clonotype was recorded many times. The CDR3 DNA sequence: TGTGCCAGCAGTTACGGGAGGGTTAGTGGCTACACCTTC. Protein: CASSYGRVSGYTF. This chain links TRBV6-5 with TRBJ1-2; no clear D gene. Germline V CDR1 and CDR2: MNHEY, SVGAGI. This CDR3 contains 13 residues. Trimming left V 2 bases short and J 7 bases short, with 11 bases between.

This clonotype is medium-sized (0.01 to 0.1%) in the sample. V usage is TRBV6-5 and J usage is TRBJ2-1, with 10 bases fitting TRBD1. The CDR3 has 15 amino acids. Germline CDR1 and CDR2: MNHEY and SVGAGI. V trimming: 7 bases; J trimming: 8 bases; junction bases outside the gene matches: 11. DNA for the CDR3: TGTGCCAGCACGTCTCCGGGACAGGGGTGGGATGAGCAGTTCTTC. Translation: CASTSPGQGWDEQFF.

This clonotype was seen at least ten times. The chain joins TRBV11-2 to TRBJ1-3; TRBD1 is a possible D gene (5 bases). Germline V gene lookup returns CDR1 SGHAT and CDR2 FQNNGV. The CDR3 loop spans 17 amino acids. The ends were cut back, 8 bases at V and 0 bases at J, with 20 bases in the middle. CDR3 sequence (DNA): TGTGCCAGCGGATCCCCGGGACGGATATACTCTGGAAACACCATATATTTT. Its protein is CASGSPGRIYSGNTIYF.

This clonotype was counted at least ten times. The V gene is TRBV4-1, the J gene TRBJ1-1; the D is unclear. Trimming left V 5 bases short and J 2 bases short, with 9 bases between. The germline V gene encodes CDR1 MGHRA and CDR2 YSYEKL. This CDR3 is 13 amino acids long. The CDR3 reads CASSGGANTEAFF. The CDR3 nucleotides read TGCGCCAGCAGCGGCGGAGCCAACACTGAAGCTTTCTTT.